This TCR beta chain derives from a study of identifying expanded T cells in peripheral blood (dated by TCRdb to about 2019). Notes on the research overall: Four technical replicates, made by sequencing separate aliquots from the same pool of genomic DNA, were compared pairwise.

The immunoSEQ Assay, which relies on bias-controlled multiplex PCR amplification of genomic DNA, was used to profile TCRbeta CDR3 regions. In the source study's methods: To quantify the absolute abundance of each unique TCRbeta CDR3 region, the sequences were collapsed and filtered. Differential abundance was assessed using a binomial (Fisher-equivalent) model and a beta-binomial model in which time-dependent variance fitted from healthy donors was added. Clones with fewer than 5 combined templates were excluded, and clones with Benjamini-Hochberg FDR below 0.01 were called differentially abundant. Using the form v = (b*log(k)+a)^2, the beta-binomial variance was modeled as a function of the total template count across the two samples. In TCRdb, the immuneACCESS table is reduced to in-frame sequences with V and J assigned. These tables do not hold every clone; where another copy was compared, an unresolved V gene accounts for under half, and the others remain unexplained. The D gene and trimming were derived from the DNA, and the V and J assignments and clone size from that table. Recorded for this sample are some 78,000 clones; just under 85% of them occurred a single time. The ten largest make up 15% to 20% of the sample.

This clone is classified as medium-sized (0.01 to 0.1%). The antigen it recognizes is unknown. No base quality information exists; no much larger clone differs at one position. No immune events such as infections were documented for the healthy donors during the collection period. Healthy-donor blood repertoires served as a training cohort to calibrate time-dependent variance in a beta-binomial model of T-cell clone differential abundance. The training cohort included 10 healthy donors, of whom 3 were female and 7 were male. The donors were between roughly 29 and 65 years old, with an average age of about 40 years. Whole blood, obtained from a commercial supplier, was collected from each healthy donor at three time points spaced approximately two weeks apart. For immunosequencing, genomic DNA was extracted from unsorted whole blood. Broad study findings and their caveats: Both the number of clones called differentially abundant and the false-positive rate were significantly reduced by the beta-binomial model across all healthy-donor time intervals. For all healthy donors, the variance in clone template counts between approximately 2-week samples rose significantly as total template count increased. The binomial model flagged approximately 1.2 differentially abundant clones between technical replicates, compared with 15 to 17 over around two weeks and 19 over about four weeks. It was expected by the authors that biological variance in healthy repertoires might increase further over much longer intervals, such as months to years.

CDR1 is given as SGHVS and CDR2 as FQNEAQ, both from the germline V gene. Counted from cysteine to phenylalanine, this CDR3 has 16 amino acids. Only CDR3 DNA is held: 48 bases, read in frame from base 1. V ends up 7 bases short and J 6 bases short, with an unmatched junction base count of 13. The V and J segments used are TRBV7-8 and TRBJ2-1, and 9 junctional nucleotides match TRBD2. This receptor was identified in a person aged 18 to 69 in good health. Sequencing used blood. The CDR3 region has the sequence CASTESQREESNEQFF. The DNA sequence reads TGTGCCAGCACCGAGTCCCAGCGGGAGGAGTCCAATGAGCAGTTCTTC.